This T cell receptor beta chain came from a study of shared clonotypes between healthy human individuals. Study-level background: Three plates each covered CD4 naive and memory; CD8 naive two, CD8 memory one. Whole-study findings and limits: Large depth notwithstanding, sorted-subset sequencing proved incomplete by rarefaction.

The table came from immunoSEQ multiplex PCR; TCRdb's copy has only in-frame clones and leaves some out. The sample holds some 1 million clones, about 75% seen once. The CDR3 has 16 residues. Germline CDR1 SNHLY, CDR2 FYNNEI. Trimming removed 7 bases from V and 1 base from J, with 17 bases in between. Concerning this clone itself: Its cognate antigen is unknown.

This chain joins TRBV2 and TRBJ2-1; no definite D call. The sequencing input was memory CD4+ T cells sorted from blood. Indicated subset: CD45RA-negative fraction. This TCR came from a man aged 18-30 years in good health. CDR3 residues: CASKASPTGSYNEQFF. CDR3 in DNA: TGTGCCAGCAAAGCCTCCCCTACTGGATCCTACAATGAGCAGTTCTTC. The whole variable domain, filled in from reference TRBV2 and TRBJ2-1, reads EPEVTQTPSHQVTQMGQEVILRCVPISNHLYFYWYRQILGQKVEFLVSFYNNEISEKSEIFDDQFSVERPDGSNFTLKIRSTKLEDSAMYFCASKASPTGSYNEQFFGPGTRLTVL.